A single sample gave rise to the 10 T cell receptor beta chains below, sequenced in a study of T cells expressing NK-cell markers. TCRdb reprocessed the 5' RACE reads, with one entry per CDR3 protein and no DNA. The repertoire table contains roughly 160,000 distinct CDR3 sequences. The material sequenced was blood T cells: a sorted CD56 or NKG2C T cell subset, CD4+ or CD8+ T cells, or bulk PBMC T cells (not recorded which). Receptors originate from a woman aged 18 to 75 in good health.

This sequence joins TRBV25-1 and TRBJ2-6. The CDR3 runs to 15 residues. Per the germline V gene, CDR1 is MGHDK and CDR2 is SYGVNS. CDR3 region: CASSDVTLGANVLTF.

V is TRBV16 and J is TRBJ1-2. Germline assignment: CDR1 KGHSY and CDR2 FQNENV. The CDR3 extends over 16 amino acids. CDR3 amino acids: CASSLGRDFINYGYTF.

The chain combines TRBV20-1 with TRBJ2-5; TCRdb gives TRBD1 as the D gene, but with no DNA this cannot be confirmed. The CDR3 length is 13 residues. Germline-derived CDR1 and CDR2 are DFQATT and SNEGSKA (reference sequence). CDR3 sequence: CSAVGGDQETQYF.

V usage is TRBV7-9 and J usage is TRBJ1-6; TCRdb's D call of TRBD1 is untestable without DNA. The CDR3 is 15 residues long. CDR1 and CDR2 (germline): SEHNR, FQNEAQ (reference sequence). CDR3 amino acids: CASSPWTGGDSPLHF.

This sequence joins TRBV18 and TRBJ2-4; TCRdb selects TRBD2, and the lack of DNA leaves this call unchecked. CDR3 length: 17 amino acids. Looked up from germline, CDR1 is KGHSH and CDR2 is LQKENI. The CDR3 region is CASSPGSGGTAKNIQYF.

V is TRBV12-3 or TRBV12-4 and J is TRBJ2-2. The CDR3 has 14 amino acids. CDR3 protein: CASSRRQSTGELFF.

The rearrangement links TRBV4-1 to TRBJ2-7; the D call of TRBD1 rests on TCRdb alone, since no DNA is present to check it. CDR1 is MGHRA, CDR2 YSYEKL, per germline. CDR3 length: 13 residues. The CDR3 sequence is CASSGGRIYEQYF.

The chain carries TRBV28 and TRBJ2-2; there is no DNA to check the TCRdb D call of TRBD1. The CDR3 is made up of 15 amino acids. Germline-derived CDR1 and CDR2 are MDHEN and SYDVKM. CDR3: CASSFSDRATGELFF.

V gene TRBV20-1 combines with J gene TRBJ1-1. CDR1 is DFQATT, CDR2 SNEGSKA, per germline (reference sequence). This CDR3 region has 17 residues. CDR3 sequence: CSAHRTYNLPGNTEAFF.

This sequence joins TRBV20-1 and TRBJ1-1; without DNA, the TCRdb call of TRBD1 cannot be checked. There are 13 residues in the CDR3. Germline V gene data show CDR1 as DFQATT and CDR2 as SNEGSKA (reference sequence). The CDR3 protein is CSARRTAPTEAFF.